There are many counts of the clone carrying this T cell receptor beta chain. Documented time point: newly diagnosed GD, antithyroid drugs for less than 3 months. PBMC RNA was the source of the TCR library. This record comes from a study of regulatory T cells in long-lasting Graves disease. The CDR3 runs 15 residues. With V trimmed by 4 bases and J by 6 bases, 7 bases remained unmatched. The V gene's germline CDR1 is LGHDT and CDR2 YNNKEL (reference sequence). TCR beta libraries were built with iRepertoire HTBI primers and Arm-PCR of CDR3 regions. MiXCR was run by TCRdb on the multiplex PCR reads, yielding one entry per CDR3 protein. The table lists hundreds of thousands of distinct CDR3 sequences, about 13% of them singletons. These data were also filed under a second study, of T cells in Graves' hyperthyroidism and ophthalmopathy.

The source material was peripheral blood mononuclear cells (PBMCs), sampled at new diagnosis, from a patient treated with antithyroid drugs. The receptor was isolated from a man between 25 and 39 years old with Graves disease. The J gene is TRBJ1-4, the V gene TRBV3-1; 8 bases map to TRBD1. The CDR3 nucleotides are TGTGCCAGCAGCCTACGACAGGGGTTCGATGAAAAACTGTTTTTT. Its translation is CASSLRQGFDEKLFF.